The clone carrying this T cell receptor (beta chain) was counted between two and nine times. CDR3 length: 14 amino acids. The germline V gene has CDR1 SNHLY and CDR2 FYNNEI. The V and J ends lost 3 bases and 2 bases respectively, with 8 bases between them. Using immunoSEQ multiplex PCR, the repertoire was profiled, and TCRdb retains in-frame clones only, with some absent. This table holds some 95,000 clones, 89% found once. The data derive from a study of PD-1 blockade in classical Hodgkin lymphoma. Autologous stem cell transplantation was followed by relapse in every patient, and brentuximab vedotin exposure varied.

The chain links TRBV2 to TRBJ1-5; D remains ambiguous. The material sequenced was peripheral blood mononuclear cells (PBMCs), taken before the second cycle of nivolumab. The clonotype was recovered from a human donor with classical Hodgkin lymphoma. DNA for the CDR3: TGTGCCAGCAGTGAGAAATCTGGCAATCAGCCCCAGCATTTT. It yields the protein CASSEKSGNQPQHF. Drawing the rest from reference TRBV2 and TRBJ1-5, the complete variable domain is EPEVTQTPSHQVTQMGQEVILRCVPISNHLYFYWYRQILGQKVEFLVSFYNNEISEKSEIFDDQFSVERPDGSNFTLKIRSTKLEDSAMYFCASSEKSGNQPQHFGDGTRLSIL.